One sample yielded the 26 T cell receptor beta chains listed below, sequenced in a study of blood T cell repertoires in COVID-19 (dated by TCRdb to 2018 to 2021). Library prep was done by the immunoSEQ multiplex PCR assay. Held by TCRdb, this immuneACCESS table contains in-frame sequences only and omits some clones. Under half of the omission traces to an unresolved V gene where checked; the cause of the rest is unknown. This sample is represented by about 340,000 clones; around 85% of them were singletons. The ten most abundant clones make up approximately 4% of the sample. The source material was PBMCs or T cells enriched from blood (not recorded which). These receptors were taken from a woman aged 40 to 49 with acute COVID-19.

This sequence joins TRBV7-3 and TRBJ2-3; unclear D gene. CDR1 is SGHTA and CDR2 is FQGTGA in the germline V gene. This CDR3 region has 15 residues. The V and J ends lost 1 base and 0 bases respectively, with 8 bases between them. The chain's CDR3 is CASSLMLSSTDTQYF. Here the CDR3 DNA reads TGTGCCAGCAGCTTAATGTTATCTAGCACAGATACGCAGTATTTT.

This clone was recorded only once. The V call is TRBV4-3, the J call TRBJ1-1; TRBD1 might be the D (6 bases). The CDR3 is made up of 15 amino acids. V was clipped by 3 bases and J by 0 bases, with 11 bases between them. Germline loops: CDR1 LGHNA, CDR2 YSLEER. This CDR3 is CASSQMTGLNTEAFF. The CDR3 nucleotides read TGCGCCAGCAGCCAGATGACAGGCCTGAACACTGAAGCTTTCTTT.

This sequence joins TRBV7-3 and TRBJ2-2, with TRBD1 identical over 9 bases. V lost 5 bases and J lost 4; bases outside the gene matches: 5. Germline loops: CDR1 SGHTA, CDR2 FQGTGA. The CDR3 consists of 15 residues. Written as DNA, the CDR3 is TGTGCCAGCAGCCAGAACAGGGGGCCCACCGGGGAGCTGTTTTTT. As protein: CASSQNRGPTGELFF.

This chain links TRBV7-9 with TRBJ1-1; 9 bases are a match to TRBD1. The CDR3 covers 15 residues. V was clipped by 6 bases and J by 0 bases; unmatched bases: 5. Looked up from germline, CDR1 is SEHNR and CDR2 is FQNEAQ (reference sequence). CDR3 DNA sequence: TGTGCCAGCAGGGAACAGGGGGCAATGAACACTGAAGCTTTCTTT. This encodes CASREQGAMNTEAFF.

The chain uses TRBV4-3 and TRBJ2-3, with no clear D. Germline V gene sequence: CDR1 LGHNA, CDR2 YSLEER. Trimming left V 0 bases short and J 5 bases short, with 9 bases between. CDR3 length equals 14 residues. This CDR3 reads CASSQDSPRDTQYF. DNA for the CDR3: TGCGCCAGCAGCCAAGATTCCCCGAGAGATACGCAGTATTTT.

This clone was seen once. CDR3 DNA sequence: TGCGCCAGCAATCTAGCGGGGGAAAGCACAGATACGCAGTATTTT. Protein: CASNLAGESTDTQYF. V and J are TRBV23-1 and TRBJ2-3; 10 nucleotides match TRBD2. TRBV23-1 carries the ORF label, with uncertain function. V shed 7 bases and J 0 bases; nucleotides not matched to a gene: 4. The CDR3 is 15 amino acids.

This clone appeared once. This rearrangement joins TRBV7-3 to TRBJ2-2; TRBD2 matches at 8 bases. This CDR3 contains 18 residues. CDR1 is SGHTA, CDR2 FQGTGA, per germline. Losses at the gene ends were 2 bases for V and 5 bases for J; bases not matched to a gene: 13. The CDR3 DNA reads TGTGCCAGCAGCTTACGCCCGGGAGGGTCTTATGGGACCGGGGAGCTGTTTTTT. Translation: CASSLRPGGSYGTGELFF.

The chain combines TRBV11-2 with TRBJ1-3; 9 bases agree with TRBD1. This CDR3 region has 15 residues. Trimming took 3 bases from V and 3 from J; bases not matched to a gene: 3. Germline loops: CDR1 SGHAT, CDR2 FQNNGV. The chain's CDR3 is CASSFGQGFGNTIYF. CDR3 bases: TGTGCCAGCAGCTTTGGACAGGGGTTTGGAAACACCATATATTTT.

The chain couples TRBV3-1 (or the pseudogene TRBV3-2) to TRBJ2-3; 8 nucleotides align to TRBD2. Trimming at V came to 5 bases and at J to 1 base, leaving 11 bases not matched to a gene. The germline V gene has CDR1 LGHDT and CDR2 YNNKEL (reference sequence). The CDR3 contains 17 residues. The CDR3 sequence is CASSALAGTSRTDTQYF. The CDR3 nucleotides are TGTGCCAGCAGCGCCTTAGCCGGGACTAGTCGCACAGATACGCAGTATTTT.

Only a few counts were recorded for this clone. The chain joins TRBV2 to TRBJ1-2, with a tentative D call TRBD1 (6 bases). Trimming took 6 bases from V and 12 from J, leaving 14 bases between them. Germline CDR1 and CDR2: SNHLY and FYNNEI. CDR3 length equals 11 residues. CDR3 sequence: CASSLDSWNTF. CDR3 DNA: TGTGCCAGCAGCTTGGACAGCTGGAACACCTTC.

With respect to this clone: The junction departs from germline at one end; a sequencing error may be responsible. The gene calls are TRBV3-1 (or the pseudogene TRBV3-2) and TRBJ2-7; no firm D call. The germline gives CDR1 LGHDT, CDR2 YNNKEL (reference sequence). CDR3 length: 12 amino acids. CDR3 amino acids: CASSQETVRTVF. The CDR3, as DNA: TGTGCCAGCAGCCAAGAAACGGTCCGTACGGTTTTC.

This clone was observed once. The chain couples TRBV19 to TRBJ2-5; the match to TRBD2 covers 8 bases. Germline CDR1 is LNHDA and CDR2 is SQIVND (reference sequence). V gave up 5 bases and J gave up 2 bases; unmatched junction bases: 10. This CDR3 is 16 amino acids long. CDR3 DNA: TGTGCCAGTAGTCAACTCGGACTAGCAGATCAAGAGACCCAGTACTTC. It yields the protein CASSQLGLADQETQYF.

Only a few counts were recorded for this clone. The chain recombines TRBV6-5 with TRBJ1-4, with 8 bases lining up with TRBD1. CDR1 is MNHEY and CDR2 is SVGAGI in the germline V gene. The CDR3 sequence is 15 residues long. The V gene end was trimmed by 4 bases and the J gene end by 7 bases; junction bases not matched to a gene: 8. The CDR3 nucleotides are TGTGCCAGCAGTTTCATAGCAGGGGGCAGTGAAAAACTGTTTTTT. It codes for CASSFIAGGSEKLFF.

This clone was seen only once. J is TRBJ1-1 and V is TRBV7-2, with D unclear. The V and J ends lost 3 bases and 1 base respectively, with 9 bases between them. Germline loops: CDR1 SGHTA, CDR2 FQGNSA. The CDR3 runs to 14 residues. In DNA, the CDR3 is TGTGCCAGCAGCTTTCGACAAGGGAACACTGAAGCTTTCTTT. Protein sequence: CASSFRQGNTEAFF.

The V gene is TRBV6-5, the J gene TRBJ1-6; D remains ambiguous. Trimming took off 8 bases at V and 13 bases at J, with 12 bases between the two ends. The CDR3 length is 11 residues. CDR1 and CDR2 from the germline V gene are MNHEY and SVGAGI. The CDR3 reads CASRVEGPLHF. The CDR3 nucleotides read TGTGCCAGCCGGGTCGAGGGTCCCCTCCACTTT.

The chain has TRBV2 and TRBJ2-7; D is unclear. The CDR3 sequence is 15 residues long. Trimming stripped 4 bases from V and 1 base from J, with 14 bases between. The V gene's germline CDR1 is SNHLY and CDR2 FYNNEI. The CDR3 protein is CASSATINRSYEQYF. CDR3 DNA sequence: TGTGCCAGCAGTGCAACAATAAACCGATCCTACGAGCAGTACTTC.

The chain joins TRBV23-1 to TRBJ2-7, with D possibly being TRBD1 (5 bases). TRBV23-1 is placed among ORFs of uncertain function. CDR3 size: 20 residues. Trimming left V 2 bases short and J 3 bases short, with 29 bases between. The CDR3: CASSQVTGWTPFAPFYEQYF. The CDR3, as DNA: TGCGCCAGCAGTCAAGTCACAGGATGGACCCCTTTCGCCCCCTTCTACGAGCAGTACTTC.

The V and J genes are TRBV9 and TRBJ1-3; D is possibly TRBD1 (5 bases). This CDR3 comprises 15 residues. Germline V lookup: CDR1 SGDLS, CDR2 YYNGEE. Trimming pared 2 bases from V and 0 bases from J, leaving 9 bases between. CDR3 nucleotides: TGTGCCAGCAGCGTTTCGACAGCCTCTGGAAACACCATATATTTT. This encodes CASSVSTASGNTIYF.

This chain links TRBV4-1 with TRBJ2-1; TRBD1 agrees at 11 bases. V trimming: 1 base; J trimming: 2 bases; junction bases outside the gene matches: 4. Germline V gene lookup returns CDR1 MGHRA and CDR2 YSYEKL. This CDR3 has 17 amino acids. The CDR3 region has the DNA TGCGCCAGCAGCCAAGGGATGGACAGGGGGCCCTACAATGAGCAGTTCTTC. As protein: CASSQGMDRGPYNEQFF.

This clone was seen only a few times. The chain couples TRBV7-3 to TRBJ1-2; 8 bases fit TRBD1. This CDR3 is 13 amino acids long. CDR1 SGHTA and CDR2 FQGTGA come from the germline V gene. V lost 5 bases, J lost 4 bases, and 3 bases stayed unmatched. The chain's CDR3 is CASSPTGGYGYTF. The CDR3 DNA is TGTGCCAGCAGCCCCACAGGGGGCTATGGCTACACCTTC.

In DNA, the CDR3 is TGTGCCAGTAGTACCACCTACCGGACAGTTAGCAATCAGCCCCAGCATTTT. Its translation: CASSTTYRTVSNQPQHF. The chain employs TRBV19 and TRBJ1-5; D is possibly TRBD1 (6 bases). The CDR3 covers 17 residues. Per the germline V gene, CDR1 is LNHDA and CDR2 is SQIVND (reference sequence). Trimming stripped 4 bases from V and 0 bases from J, with 16 bases between. Filled out from reference TRBV19 and TRBJ1-5, the complete variable domain reads DGGITQSPKYLFRKEGQNVTLSCEQNLNHDAMYWYRQDPGQGLRLIYYSQIVNDFQKGDIAEGYSVSREKKESFPLTVTSAQKNPTAFYLCASSTTYRTVSNQPQHFGDGTRLSIL.

The chain has TRBV19 and TRBJ1-1; possibly TRBD1 for D (5 bases). The CDR3 is 13 amino acids. Trimming pared 6 bases from V and 4 bases from J, leaving 12 bases between. Germline V gene sequence: CDR1 LNHDA, CDR2 SQIVND (reference sequence). CDR3 sequence: CASSTTVTTEAFF. The CDR3 DNA follows: TGTGCCAGTAGCACGACAGTCACCACTGAAGCTTTCTTT.

There are a few counts of this clone. V is TRBV18 and J is TRBJ1-4; 9 bases match TRBD1. V gave up 3 bases and J gave up 8 bases; unmatched junction bases: 4. The CDR3 extends over 14 amino acids. Germline V CDR1 and CDR2: KGHSH, LQKENI. CDR3 coding DNA: TGTGCCAGCTCACCGGAACAGGGGGCGGAAAAACTGTTTTTT. Translation gives CASSPEQGAEKLFF.

The chain employs TRBV11-2 and TRBJ1-4; TRBD1 matches 7 bases. This CDR3 region has 18 residues. V shed 5 bases and J 3 bases; nucleotides not matched to a gene: 15. Germline V gives CDR1 SGHAT, CDR2 FQNNGV. The CDR3 bases are TGTGCCAGCAGCCTAAGATTACAGGGGCGGGGTGCTAATGAAAAACTGTTTTTT. Residues: CASSLRLQGRGANEKLFF.

The J gene is TRBJ1-2, the V gene TRBV4-3, with D possibly matching TRBD1 (6 bases). The CDR3 consists of 14 residues. The V gene's germline CDR1 is LGHNA and CDR2 YSLEER. The germline V and J ends were trimmed by 0 bases and 10 bases, with 15 bases remaining between them. The CDR3 nucleotides read TGCGCCAGCAGCCAAGATTATGGCAGGGGATACTACACCTTC. This sequence encodes CASSQDYGRGYYTF.

This clone appeared a few times. The chain carries TRBV7-9 and TRBJ1-4; D remains unclear. V gave up 1 base and J gave up 6 bases, with 12 bases separating them. The germline CDR1 and CDR2 sequences are SEHNR and FQNEAQ (reference sequence). The CDR3 loop spans 15 amino acids. The CDR3 reads CASSLELQVDEKLFF. Here the CDR3 DNA reads TGTGCCAGCAGCTTAGAATTGCAGGTGGATGAAAAACTGTTTTTT. The full variable domain, with the rest looked up from reference TRBV7-9 and TRBJ1-4, is DTGVSQNPRHKITKRGQNVTFRCDPISEHNRLYWYRQTLGQGPEFLTYFQNEAQLEKSRLLSDRFSAERPKGSFSTLEIQRTEQGDSAMYLCASSLELQVDEKLFFGSGTQLSVL.